This TCR beta chain is drawn from a study of shared clonotypes between healthy human individuals. Germline V gene sequence: CDR1 SQVTM, CDR2 ANQGSEA. This CDR3 is 13 amino acids long. Study-wide points: Represented diversity, genetic and exposure-history alike, was limited by few donors. The generation probabilities recorded for non-shared clonotypes fell below those of clonotypes shared by all four donors.

Clones were sequenced by immunoSEQ multiplex PCR, and TCRdb holds only the in-frame ones, with some missing. The table shows some 550,000 clones, with roughly 97% occurring only once. Details on this clone: Its antigen is unknown.

This clonotype originated in a woman aged 25 to 39 in good health. Sequencing was performed on naive CD4+ T cells sorted from blood. Regarding subset: CD45RA+ positively selected. The chain is built from TRBV29-1 and TRBJ2-5; D is possibly TRBD2 (6 bases). The end of the DNA is better explained by TRBJ2-7, so the J call may be wrong. CDR3 sequence: CSVARLEQGEQYF. The CDR3 nucleotides are TGCAGCGTCGCCCGACTAGAGCAAGGCGAGCAGTACTTC.